This TCR beta chain was documented in a study of Ad26.COV2.S vaccination and SARS-CoV-2 variants. Regarding the study as a whole: Possibly, TCR breadth and depth analyses underestimated total T cell responses. After vaccination, substantial breadth of spike-specific CD8+ and CD4+ responses was reported.

On this clone itself: The antigen remains undetermined.

Germline loops: CDR1 MDHEN, CDR2 SYDVKM. The V end was cut by 5 bases, the J end by 3 bases, with 10 bases between. This CDR3 is 13 amino acids long. Sequencing used immunoSEQ multiplex PCR; TCRdb keeps in-frame clones, though not all of them. The table shows about 320,000 clones, with just under 85% occurring only once. Treatment meaning: around 19 received Ad26.COV2.S at low or high dose, single or two shots; 5 received placebo; per-sample allocation not given. It was on day 63 after the first vaccine or placebo injection that samples were taken. Here the sequenced sample was peripheral blood, taken in a trial of Ad26.COV2.S vaccine versus placebo. The TCR originated in a person between 18 and 60 years old who received the Ad26.COV2.S COVID-19 vaccine or a placebo. The V and J genes are TRBV28 and TRBJ1-1; D not certain. The CDR3: CASSPLGYTEAFF. For the CDR3, the DNA is TGTGCCAGCAGTCCCCTGGGGTACACTGAAGCTTTCTTT.